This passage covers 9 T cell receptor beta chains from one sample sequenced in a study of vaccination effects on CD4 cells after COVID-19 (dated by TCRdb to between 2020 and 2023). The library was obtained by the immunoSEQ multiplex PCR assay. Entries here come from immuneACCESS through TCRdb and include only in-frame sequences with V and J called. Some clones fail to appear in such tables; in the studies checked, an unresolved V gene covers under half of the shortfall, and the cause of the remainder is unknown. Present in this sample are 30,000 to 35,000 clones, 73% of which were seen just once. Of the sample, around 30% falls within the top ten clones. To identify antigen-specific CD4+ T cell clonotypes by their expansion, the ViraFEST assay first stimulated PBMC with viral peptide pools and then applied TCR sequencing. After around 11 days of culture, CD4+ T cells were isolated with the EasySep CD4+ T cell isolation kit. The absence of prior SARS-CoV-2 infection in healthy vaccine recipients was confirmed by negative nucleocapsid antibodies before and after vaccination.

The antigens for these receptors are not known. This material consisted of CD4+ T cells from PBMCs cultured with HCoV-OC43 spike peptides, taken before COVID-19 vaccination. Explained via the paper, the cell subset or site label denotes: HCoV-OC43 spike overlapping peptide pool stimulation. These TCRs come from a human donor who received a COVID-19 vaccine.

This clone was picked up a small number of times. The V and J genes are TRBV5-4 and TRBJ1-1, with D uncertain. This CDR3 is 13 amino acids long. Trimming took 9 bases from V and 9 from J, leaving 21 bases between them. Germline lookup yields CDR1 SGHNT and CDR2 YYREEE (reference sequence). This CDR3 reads CATTHKETRQAFF. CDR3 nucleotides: TGTGCCACCACTCATAAAGAAACTCGGCAAGCTTTCTTT.

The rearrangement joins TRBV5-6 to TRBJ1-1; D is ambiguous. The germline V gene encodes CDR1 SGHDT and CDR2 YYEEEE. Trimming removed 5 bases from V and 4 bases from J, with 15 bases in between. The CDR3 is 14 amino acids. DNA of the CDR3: TGTGCCAGCAGTATTTCCCTTGTTGGCACTGAAGCTTTCTTT. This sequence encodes CASSISLVGTEAFF.

CDR3 amino acids: CASSQGTSALTQHF. CDR3 bases: TGCGCCAGCAGCCAAGGGACTTCGGCCCTGACCCAGCATTTT. This chain uses TRBV4-1 with TRBJ1-5; unclear D gene. This CDR3 has 14 residues. Trimming shortened V by 1 base and J by 11 bases, and 15 bases separated the two germline ends. Germline-derived CDR1 and CDR2 are MGHRA and YSYEKL.

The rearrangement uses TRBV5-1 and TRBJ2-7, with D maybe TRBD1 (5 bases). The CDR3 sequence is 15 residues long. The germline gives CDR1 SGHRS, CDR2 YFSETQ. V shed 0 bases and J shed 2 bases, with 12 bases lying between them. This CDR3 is CASSLGGHGTYEQYF. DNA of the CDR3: TGCGCCAGCAGCTTGGGAGGACACGGAACCTACGAGCAGTACTTC.

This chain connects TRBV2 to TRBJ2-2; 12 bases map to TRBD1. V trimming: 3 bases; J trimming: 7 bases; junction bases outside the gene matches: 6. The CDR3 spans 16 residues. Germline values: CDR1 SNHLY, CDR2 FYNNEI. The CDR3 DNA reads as TGTGCCAGCAGTGATCCGGGACAGGGGGCTTTCGGGGAGCTGTTTTTT. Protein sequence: CASSDPGQGAFGELFF.

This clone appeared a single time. CDR3 sequence: CASSSGTSGGNEQFF. The CDR3 nucleotides are TGCGCCAGCAGCTCCGGGACTAGCGGGGGCAATGAGCAGTTCTTC. The chain combines TRBV5-1 with TRBJ2-1; 14 bases match TRBD2. Trimming took 3 bases from V and 6 from J; bases not matched to a gene: 2. CDR3 length: 15 residues. Germline V gives CDR1 SGHRS, CDR2 YFSETQ.

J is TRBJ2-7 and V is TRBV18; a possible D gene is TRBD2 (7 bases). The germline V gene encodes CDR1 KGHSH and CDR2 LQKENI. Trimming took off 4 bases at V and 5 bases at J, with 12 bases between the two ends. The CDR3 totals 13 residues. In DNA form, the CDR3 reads TGTGCCAGCTCACACAGGGCGGGAGACGAGCAGTACTTC. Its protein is CASSHRAGDEQYF. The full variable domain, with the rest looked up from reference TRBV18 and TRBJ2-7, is NAGVMQNPRHLVRRRGQEARLRCSPMKGHSHVYWYRQLPEEGLKFMVYLQKENIIDESGMPKERFSAEFPKEGPSILRIQQVVRGDSAAYFCASSHRAGDEQYFGPGTRLTVT.

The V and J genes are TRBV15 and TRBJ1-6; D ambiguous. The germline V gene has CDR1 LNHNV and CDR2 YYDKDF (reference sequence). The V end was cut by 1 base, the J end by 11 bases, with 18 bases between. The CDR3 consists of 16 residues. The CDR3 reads CATSRVSGPGPPPLHF. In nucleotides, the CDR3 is TGTGCCACCAGCAGAGTCTCAGGTCCCGGTCCTCCACCCCTCCACTTT.

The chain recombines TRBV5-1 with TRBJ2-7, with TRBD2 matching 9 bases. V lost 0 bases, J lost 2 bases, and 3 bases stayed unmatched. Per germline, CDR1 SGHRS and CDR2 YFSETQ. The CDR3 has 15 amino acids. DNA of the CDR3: TGCGCCAGCAGCTTGGAAGCGGGAGGAACCTACGAGCAGTACTTC. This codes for CASSLEAGGTYEQYF.